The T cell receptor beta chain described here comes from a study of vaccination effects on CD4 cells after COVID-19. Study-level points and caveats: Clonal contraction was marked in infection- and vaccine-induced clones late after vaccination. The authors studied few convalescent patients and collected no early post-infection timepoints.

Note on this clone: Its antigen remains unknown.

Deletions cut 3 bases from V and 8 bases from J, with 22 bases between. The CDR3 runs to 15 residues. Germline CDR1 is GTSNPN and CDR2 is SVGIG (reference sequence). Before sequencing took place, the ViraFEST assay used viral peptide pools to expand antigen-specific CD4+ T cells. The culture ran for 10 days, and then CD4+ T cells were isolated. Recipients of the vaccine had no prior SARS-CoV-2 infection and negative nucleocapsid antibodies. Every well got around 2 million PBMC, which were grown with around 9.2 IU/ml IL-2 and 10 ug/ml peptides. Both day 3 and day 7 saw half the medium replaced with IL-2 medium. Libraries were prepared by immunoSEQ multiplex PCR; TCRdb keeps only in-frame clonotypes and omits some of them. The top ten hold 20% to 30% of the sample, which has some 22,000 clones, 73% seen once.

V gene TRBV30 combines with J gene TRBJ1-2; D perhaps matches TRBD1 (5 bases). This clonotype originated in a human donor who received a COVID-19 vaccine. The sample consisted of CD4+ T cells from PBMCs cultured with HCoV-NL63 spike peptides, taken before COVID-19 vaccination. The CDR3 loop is CAWRGPGRGSEGYTF. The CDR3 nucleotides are TGTGCCTGGAGAGGTCCCGGTCGGGGGTCGGAAGGCTACACCTTC.